A selection of T cell receptor beta chains follows, all from one sample in a study of blood T cell repertoires in COVID-19. Data came from immunoSEQ multiplex PCR; TCRdb stores just in-frame clones and leaves some out. The data show 95,000 to 110,000 clones, over 85% seen once. Sequenced input: peripheral blood. Every receptor here comes from a woman older than 75 in a cohort sampled during active COVID-19. The CDR3 runs from the conserved cysteine through the conserved F or W. Clone size is given for some rows only: seen once, a few or many times, or a class if the clone is expanded.

>-|TRBJ1-1|TRBV18
CASSLDTNTEAFF
>-|TRBJ1-4|TRBV7-9
CASSAGQGVGKLFF
>-|TRBJ2-7|TRBV28
CASYPGVQTYEQYF
>-|TRBJ2-7|TRBV19
CASEDRVSYEQYF
>-|TRBJ2-7|TRBV3-1/TRBV3-2
CASSPGGPYEQYF
>-|TRBJ1-3|TRBV19
CASQRAQGASGGNTIYF
>-|TRBJ2-7|TRBV11-3
CATGGQYF
>-|TRBJ2-1|TRBV2
CASSDSSSHNEQFF
>-|TRBJ1-4|TRBV19
CASSTYSEKLFF
>once|TRBJ2-3|TRBV6-5
CASTLFRDYTDTQYF
>once|TRBJ2-1|TRBV18
CASSPAGLRVNEQFF
>-|TRBJ1-5|TRBV2
CASSGGTDHRQPQHF